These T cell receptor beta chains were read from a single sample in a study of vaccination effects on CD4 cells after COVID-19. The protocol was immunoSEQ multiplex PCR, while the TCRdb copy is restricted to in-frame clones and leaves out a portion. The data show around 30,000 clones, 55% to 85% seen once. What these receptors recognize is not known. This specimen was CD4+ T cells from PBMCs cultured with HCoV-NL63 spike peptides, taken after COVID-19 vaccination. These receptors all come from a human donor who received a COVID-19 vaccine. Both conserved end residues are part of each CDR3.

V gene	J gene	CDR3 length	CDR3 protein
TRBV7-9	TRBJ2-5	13	CASSLADGETQYF
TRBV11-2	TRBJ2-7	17	CASSSRGGLAAINQQYF
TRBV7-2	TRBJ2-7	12	CASSLSGGKQYF
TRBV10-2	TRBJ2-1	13	CASRAGGGNEQFF
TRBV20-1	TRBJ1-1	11	CSASHNTEAFF
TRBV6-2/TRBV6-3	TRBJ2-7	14	CASSRTSTAYEQYF
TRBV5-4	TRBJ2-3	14	CASSPGQGGDTQYF
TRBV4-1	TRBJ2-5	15	CASSPGGPLGETQYF
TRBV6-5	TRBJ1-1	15	CASSLTGMLNTEAFF
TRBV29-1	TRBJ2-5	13	CSYGDRDPETQYF
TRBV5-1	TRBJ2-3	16	CASSPSVVAGTDTQYF
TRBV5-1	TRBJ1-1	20	CASSFHIPGQGLLSDTEAFF
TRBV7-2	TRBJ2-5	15	CASSLYRGVAETQYF
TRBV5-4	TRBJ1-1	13	CASSLGWGQGAFF
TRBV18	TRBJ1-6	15	CASSPGTGNFSPLHF
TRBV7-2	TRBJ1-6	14	CASGPGTGRSPLHF
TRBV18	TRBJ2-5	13	CASSPSSGETQYF
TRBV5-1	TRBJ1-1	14	CASSLNTGRTEAFF
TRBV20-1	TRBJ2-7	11	CSASSGHEQYF
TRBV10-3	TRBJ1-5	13	CAISEQRGQPQHF
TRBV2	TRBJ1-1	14	CASSKGQRNTEAFF
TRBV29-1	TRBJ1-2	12	CSIVRTASGYTF
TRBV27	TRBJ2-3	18	CASSSPVRNGRSTDTQYF
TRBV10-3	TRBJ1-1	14	CAISGTAENTEAFF
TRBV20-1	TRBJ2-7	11	CSARDEPRQYF
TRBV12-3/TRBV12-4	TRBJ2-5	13	CASSFANKETQYF
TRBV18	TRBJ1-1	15	CASSPPSGVNTEAFF
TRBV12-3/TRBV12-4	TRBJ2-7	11	CASSVRGQQYF
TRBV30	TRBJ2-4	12	CAWSPGGNIQYF
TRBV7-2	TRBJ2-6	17	CASSATAMNSGANVLTF
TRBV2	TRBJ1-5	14	CASSAGIRNQPQHF
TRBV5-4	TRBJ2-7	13	CASSSNRENEQYF
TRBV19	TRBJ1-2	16	CASSPQGESRTHGYTF
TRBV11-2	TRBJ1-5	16	CASSSGMRAGNQPQHF
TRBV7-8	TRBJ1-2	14	CASGASRTGINYTF
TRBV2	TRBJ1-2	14	CATRRGSTNYGYTF
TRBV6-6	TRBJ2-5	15	CASSYSGGPAETQYF
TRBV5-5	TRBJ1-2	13	CASSPDRHRGYTF
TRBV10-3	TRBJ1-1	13	CAISLQGDTEAFF
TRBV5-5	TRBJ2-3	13	CASSLWDTDTQYF
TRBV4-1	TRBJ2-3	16	CASSRYGTAITDTQYF
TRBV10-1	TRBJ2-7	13	CASSAPGVDEQYF
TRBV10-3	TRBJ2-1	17	CAISVTSGGAVDNEQFF
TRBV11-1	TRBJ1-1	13	CASSSQGKFEAFF
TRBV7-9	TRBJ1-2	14	CASSPRRSNYGYTF
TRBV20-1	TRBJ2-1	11	CSASWRDGEFF
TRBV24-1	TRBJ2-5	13	CATSDPAGETQYF
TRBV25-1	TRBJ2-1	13	CASSEPLQGGRIF
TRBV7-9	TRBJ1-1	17	CASSRARGSGFGTEAFF
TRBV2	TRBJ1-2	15	CASSVRQGTNYGYTF
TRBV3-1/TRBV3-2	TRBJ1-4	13	CASSQSGPEKLFF
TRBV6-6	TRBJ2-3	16	CASSYPQGDSTDTQYF
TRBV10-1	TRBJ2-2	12	CASTGGSGELFF